The T cell receptor beta chain described here comes from a study of T cell repertoires in cytomegalovirus infection. Study-wide results and caveats: It was HLA-C-restricted CMV-specific TCR beta clonotypes that dominated the response ex vivo. Carriers of CMV plus the relevant HLA were identified by cumulative public TCR beta family frequency.

The sample holds a few counts of this clonotype. Its antigen is not known. TCRdb redid the calling of the reads with MiXCR, one entry per CDR3 protein. Found here are about 700,000 distinct CDR3 sequences, around 30% of them singletons; the top ten hold roughly 18%. Sequenced material: cultured PBMCs, taken from culture after CMV antigen stimulation. This clonotype was obtained from a human donor in good health (CMV status not recorded). Some clones in this sample may be carry-over from other donors' samples.

CDR3 residues: CASSWGIQINQPQHF. The CDR3 coding sequence is TGTGCCAGCAGTTGGGGCATACAAATCAATCAGCCCCAGCATTTT. V usage is TRBV12-3 or TRBV12-4 and J usage is TRBJ1-5; D is perhaps TRBD1 (5 bases). V lost 4 bases and J 3 bases, leaving 13 bases between the germline ends. The CDR3 consists of 15 residues.